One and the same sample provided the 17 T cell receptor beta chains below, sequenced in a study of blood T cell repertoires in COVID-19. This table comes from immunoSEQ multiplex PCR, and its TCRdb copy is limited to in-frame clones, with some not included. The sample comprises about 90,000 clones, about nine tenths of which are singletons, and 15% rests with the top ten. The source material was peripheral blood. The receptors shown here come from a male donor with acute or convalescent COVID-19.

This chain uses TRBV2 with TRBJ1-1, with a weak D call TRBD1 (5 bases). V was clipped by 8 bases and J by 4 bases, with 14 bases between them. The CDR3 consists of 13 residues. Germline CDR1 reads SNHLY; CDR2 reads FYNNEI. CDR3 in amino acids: CASAGNGGTEAFF. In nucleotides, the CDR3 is TGTGCCAGCGCGGGGAACGGGGGCACTGAAGCTTTCTTT.

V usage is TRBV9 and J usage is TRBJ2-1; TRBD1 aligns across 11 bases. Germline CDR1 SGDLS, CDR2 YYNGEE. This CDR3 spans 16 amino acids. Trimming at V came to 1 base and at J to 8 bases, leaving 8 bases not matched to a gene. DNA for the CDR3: TGTGCCAGCAGCGTAACGGGGACAGGGGGTTTTGATGAGCAGTTCTTC. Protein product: CASSVTGTGGFDEQFF.

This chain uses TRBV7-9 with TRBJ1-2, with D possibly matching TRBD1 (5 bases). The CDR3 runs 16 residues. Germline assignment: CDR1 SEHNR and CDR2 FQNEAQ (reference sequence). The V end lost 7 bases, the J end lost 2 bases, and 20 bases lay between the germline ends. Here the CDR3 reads CASTTGGPQLNYGYTF. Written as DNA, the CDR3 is TGTGCCAGCACCACCGGGGGACCTCAGCTCAACTATGGCTACACCTTC.

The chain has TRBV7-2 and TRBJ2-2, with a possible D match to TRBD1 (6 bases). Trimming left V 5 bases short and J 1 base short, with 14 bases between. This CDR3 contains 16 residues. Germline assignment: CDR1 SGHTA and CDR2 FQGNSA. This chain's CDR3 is CASSAQGRGNTGELFF. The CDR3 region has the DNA TGTGCCAGCAGCGCCCAGGGGCGAGGGAACACCGGGGAGCTGTTTTTT.

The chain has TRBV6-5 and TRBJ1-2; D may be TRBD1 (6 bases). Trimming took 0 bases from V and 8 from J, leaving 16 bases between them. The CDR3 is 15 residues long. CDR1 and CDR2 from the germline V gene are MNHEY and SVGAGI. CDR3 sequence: CASSYSQGGGGGYTF. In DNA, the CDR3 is TGTGCCAGCAGTTACTCGCAGGGAGGGGGTGGAGGCTACACCTTC.

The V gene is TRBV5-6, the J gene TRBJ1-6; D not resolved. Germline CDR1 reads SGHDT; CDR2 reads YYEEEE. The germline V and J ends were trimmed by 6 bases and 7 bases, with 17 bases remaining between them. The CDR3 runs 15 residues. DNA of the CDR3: TGTGCCAGCAAAAACATCGGGGTCGAGAATTCACCCCTCCACTTT. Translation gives CASKNIGVENSPLHF.

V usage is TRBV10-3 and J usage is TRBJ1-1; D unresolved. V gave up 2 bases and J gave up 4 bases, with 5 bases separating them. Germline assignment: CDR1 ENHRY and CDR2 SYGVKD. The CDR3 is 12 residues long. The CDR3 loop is CAISEGSTEAFF. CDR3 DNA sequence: TGTGCCATCAGTGAGGGCAGCACTGAAGCTTTCTTT.

CDR3 nucleotide sequence: TGCAGCGTCGTGGACAGGGTAGATGGGGCCAACGTCCTGACTTTC. The encoded protein is CSVVDRVDGANVLTF. The J gene is TRBJ2-6, the V gene TRBV29-1, with 8 nucleotides matching TRBD1. This CDR3 is built from 15 residues. J was trimmed by 3 bases and V by 6 bases; bases with no gene match: 7. The germline V gene has CDR1 SQVTM and CDR2 ANQGSEA.

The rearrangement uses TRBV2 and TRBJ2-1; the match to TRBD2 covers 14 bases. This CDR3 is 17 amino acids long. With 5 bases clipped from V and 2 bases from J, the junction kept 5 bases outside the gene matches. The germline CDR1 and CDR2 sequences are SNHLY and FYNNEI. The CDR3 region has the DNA TGTGCCAGCAGTCCCCGGACTAGCGGGGGGCCCTACAATGAGCAGTTCTTC. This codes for CASSPRTSGGPYNEQFF. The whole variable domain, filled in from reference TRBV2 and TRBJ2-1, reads EPEVTQTPSHQVTQMGQEVILRCVPISNHLYFYWYRQILGQKVEFLVSFYNNEISEKSEIFDDQFSVERPDGSNFTLKIRSTKLEDSAMYFCASSPRTSGGPYNEQFFGPGTRLTVL.

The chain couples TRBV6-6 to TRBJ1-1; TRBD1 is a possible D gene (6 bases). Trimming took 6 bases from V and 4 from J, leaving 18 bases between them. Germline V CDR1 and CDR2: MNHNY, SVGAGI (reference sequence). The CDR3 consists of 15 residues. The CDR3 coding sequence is TGTGCCAGCAGCCGCAGGGGCGGCGGTGGCACTGAAGCTTTCTTT. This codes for CASSRRGGGGTEAFF.

CDR3 region: CSARVPGIAYF. CDR3 DNA sequence: TGCAGTGCTAGAGTTCCGGGAATAGCGTACTTC. V gene TRBV20-1 combines with J gene TRBJ2-4; perhaps TRBD2 as D (5 bases). This CDR3 contains 11 residues. Germline V gives CDR1 DFQATT, CDR2 SNEGSKA (reference sequence). Trimming cost V 1 base and J 15 bases, with 13 bases left between them.

CDR3 nucleotides: TGTGCCAGCAGCCCCCGGACAGGCCTGGATGAGCAGTTCTTC. Encoded protein: CASSPRTGLDEQFF. The chain uses TRBV3-1 (or the pseudogene TRBV3-2) and TRBJ2-1; 7 bases line up with TRBD1. This CDR3 contains 14 residues. V dropped 4 bases and J dropped 8; count of bases not matched to a gene: 8. The V gene's germline CDR1 is LGHDT and CDR2 YNNKEL (reference sequence).

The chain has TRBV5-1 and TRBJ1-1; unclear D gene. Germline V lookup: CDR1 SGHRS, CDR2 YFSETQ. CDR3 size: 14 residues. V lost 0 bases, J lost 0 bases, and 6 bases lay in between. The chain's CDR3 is CASSLDMLNTEAFF. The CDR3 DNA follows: TGCGCCAGCAGCTTGGACATGTTGAACACTGAAGCTTTCTTT.

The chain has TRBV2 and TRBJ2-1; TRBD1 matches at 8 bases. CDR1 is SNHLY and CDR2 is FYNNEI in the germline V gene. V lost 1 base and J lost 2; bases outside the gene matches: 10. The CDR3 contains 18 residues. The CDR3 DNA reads TGTGCCAGCAGTGAAGTTCGAACGGGACAGGTCCCCTACAATGAGCAGTTCTTC. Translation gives CASSEVRTGQVPYNEQFF. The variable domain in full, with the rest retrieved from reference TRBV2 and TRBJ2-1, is EPEVTQTPSHQVTQMGQEVILRCVPISNHLYFYWYRQILGQKVEFLVSFYNNEISEKSEIFDDQFSVERPDGSNFTLKIRSTKLEDSAMYFCASSEVRTGQVPYNEQFFGPGTRLTVL.

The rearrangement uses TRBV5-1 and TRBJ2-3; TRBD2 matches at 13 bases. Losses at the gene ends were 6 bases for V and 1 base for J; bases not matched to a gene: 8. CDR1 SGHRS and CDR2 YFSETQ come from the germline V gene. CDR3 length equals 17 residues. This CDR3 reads CASTTSGGALGTDTQYF. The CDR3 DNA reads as TGCGCCAGCACCACTAGCGGGGGGGCCTTGGGCACAGATACGCAGTATTTT.

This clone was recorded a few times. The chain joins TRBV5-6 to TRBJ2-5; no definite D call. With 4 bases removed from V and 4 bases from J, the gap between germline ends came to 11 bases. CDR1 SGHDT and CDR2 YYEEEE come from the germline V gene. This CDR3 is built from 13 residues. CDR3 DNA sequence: TGTGCCAGCAGCAGACCCCCGGGAGAGACCCAGTACTTC. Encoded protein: CASSRPPGETQYF.

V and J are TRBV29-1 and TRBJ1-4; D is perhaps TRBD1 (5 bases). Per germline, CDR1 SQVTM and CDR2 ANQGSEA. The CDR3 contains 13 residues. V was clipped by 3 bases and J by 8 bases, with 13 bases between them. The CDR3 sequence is CSVDGRGGEKLFF. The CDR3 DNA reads TGCAGCGTTGATGGGAGGGGCGGAGAAAAACTGTTTTTT. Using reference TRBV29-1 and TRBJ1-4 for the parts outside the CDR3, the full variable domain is SAVISQKPSRDICQRGTSLTIQCQVDSQVTMMFWYRQQPGQSLTLIATANQGSEATYESGFVIDKFPISRPNLTFSTLTVSNMSPEDSSIYLCSVDGRGGEKLFFGSGTQLSVL.